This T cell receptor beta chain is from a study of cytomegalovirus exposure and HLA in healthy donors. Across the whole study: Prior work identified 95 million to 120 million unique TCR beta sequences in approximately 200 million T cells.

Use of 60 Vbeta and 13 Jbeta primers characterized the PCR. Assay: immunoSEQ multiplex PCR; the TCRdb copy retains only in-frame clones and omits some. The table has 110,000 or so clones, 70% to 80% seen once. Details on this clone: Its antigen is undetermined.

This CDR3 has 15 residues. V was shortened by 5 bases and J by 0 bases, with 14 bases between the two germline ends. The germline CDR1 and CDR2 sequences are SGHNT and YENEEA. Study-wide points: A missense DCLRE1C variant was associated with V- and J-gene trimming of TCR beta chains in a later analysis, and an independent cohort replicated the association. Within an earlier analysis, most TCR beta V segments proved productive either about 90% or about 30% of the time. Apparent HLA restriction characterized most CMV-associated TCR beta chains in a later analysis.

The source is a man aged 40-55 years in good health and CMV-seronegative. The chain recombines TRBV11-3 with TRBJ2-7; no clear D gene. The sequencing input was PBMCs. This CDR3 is CASSPILVVSYEQYF. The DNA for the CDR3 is TGTGCCAGCAGCCCCATCCTAGTAGTCTCCTACGAGCAGTACTTC.